The 11 T cell receptor beta chains reported below all come from one sample, sequenced in a study of blood T cell repertoires in COVID-19. Repertoires were generated with immunoSEQ multiplex PCR, while TCRdb's copy carries only in-frame clones and drops some. The repertoire holds roughly 400,000 clones, with approximately 90% as singletons. The sequencing input was PBMCs or T cells enriched from blood (not recorded which). These receptors originate from a woman aged 40 to 50 who had been exposed to COVID-19.

The chain has TRBV10-3 and TRBJ1-2; 7 bases map to TRBD1. The CDR3 runs to 13 residues. Germline V gene lookup returns CDR1 ENHRY and CDR2 SYGVKD. With 6 bases clipped from V and 8 bases from J, the junction kept 9 bases outside the gene matches. The CDR3, as DNA: TGTGCCATCAGCAACAGGGGATCTTGGGGCTACACCTTC. Its translation: CAISNRGSWGYTF.

The chain employs TRBV7-2 and TRBJ2-7; D might be TRBD2 (6 bases). Trimming cost V 1 base and J 4 bases, with 11 bases left between them. Germline V gives CDR1 SGHTA, CDR2 FQGNSA. This CDR3 region has 14 residues. CDR3 nucleotide sequence: TGTGCCAGCAGCTTAGTTTTGGGGACTTACGAGCAGTACTTC. Its translation: CASSLVLGTYEQYF.

The chain couples TRBV19 to TRBJ2-3, with TRBD1 matching over 7 bases. There are 16 residues in the CDR3. The V and J ends lost 4 bases and 0 bases, in that order; junction bases with no gene match: 7. Germline-derived CDR1 and CDR2 are LNHDA and SQIVND (reference sequence). The CDR3 is CASSKTGFGSTDTQYF. CDR3 nucleotides: TGTGCCAGTAGTAAGACAGGGTTCGGGAGCACAGATACGCAGTATTTT.

This chain connects TRBV19 to TRBJ1-4; 7 positions agree with TRBD1. This CDR3 is 16 amino acids long. With V trimmed by 6 bases and J by 5 bases, 12 bases remained unmatched. Germline V gene sequence: CDR1 LNHDA, CDR2 SQIVND (reference sequence). In DNA form, the CDR3 reads TGTGCCAGTAGACGAAGGATGGGACAGCTAAATGAAAAACTGTTTTTT. This sequence encodes CASRRRMGQLNEKLFF.

Concerning this clone: This same CDR3 is encoded by further DNA sequences in the sample. The chain links TRBV7-2 to TRBJ1-1; no reliable D call. Trimming removed 5 bases at V and 0 bases at J, with 10 bases between. Looked up from germline, CDR1 is SGHTA and CDR2 is FQGNSA. The CDR3 is 14 residues long. The CDR3 sequence: CASSLNRLNTEAFF. The CDR3 DNA follows: TGTGCCAGCAGCCTAAACCGGTTGAACACTGAAGCTTTCTTT. The variable domain in full, completed from reference TRBV7-2 and TRBJ1-1, reads GAGVSQSPSNKVTEKGKDVELRCDPISGHTALYWYRQSLGQGLEFLIYFQGNSAPDKSGLPSDRFSAERTGGSVSTLTIQRTQQEDSAVYLCASSLNRLNTEAFFGQGTRLTVV.

The CDR3 bases are TGTGCCAGCAGTGAACGGGGGAGGGGGTGGCTTCAGCCCCAGCATTTT. Protein: CASSERGRGWLQPQHF. The rearrangement uses TRBV2 and TRBJ1-5, with a weak D call TRBD1 (6 bases). The germline CDR1 and CDR2 sequences are SNHLY and FYNNEI. The CDR3 sequence is 16 residues long. V shed 2 bases and J shed 6 bases, with 17 bases lying between them. The full variable domain, with the rest looked up from reference TRBV2 and TRBJ1-5, is EPEVTQTPSHQVTQMGQEVILRCVPISNHLYFYWYRQILGQKVEFLVSFYNNEISEKSEIFDDQFSVERPDGSNFTLKIRSTKLEDSAMYFCASSERGRGWLQPQHFGDGTRLSIL.

The genes are TRBV20-1 and TRBJ1-1; TRBD1 matches at 8 bases. This CDR3 has 14 amino acids. CDR1 is DFQATT and CDR2 is SNEGSKA in the germline V gene (reference sequence). V was pared by 6 bases and J by 1 base, with 7 bases of the junction left unmatched. CDR3 residues: CSASWTGRNTEAFF. In nucleotides, the CDR3 is TGCAGTGCCAGTTGGACAGGGCGGAACACTGAAGCTTTCTTT.

V is TRBV5-6 and J is TRBJ1-4; 8 bases line up with TRBD1. Germline V CDR1 and CDR2: SGHDT, YYEEEE. The CDR3 totals 14 residues. V gave up 4 bases and J gave up 11 bases; unmatched junction bases: 10. CDR3 in amino acids: CASSLPGQVDKLFF. The CDR3 nucleotides read TGTGCCAGCAGCCTACCGGGACAGGTTGATAAACTGTTTTTT. Full variable domain (missing parts from reference TRBV5-6 and TRBJ1-4): DAGVTQSPTHLIKTRGQQVTLRCSPKSGHDTVSWYQQALGQGPQFIFQYYEEEERQRGNFPDRFSGHQFPNYSSELNVNALLLGDSALYLCASSLPGQVDKLFFGSGTQLSVL.

The chain couples TRBV5-5 to TRBJ1-1; 8 bases fit TRBD1. Germline V gene sequence: CDR1 SGHKS, CDR2 YYEKEE (reference sequence). The J segment lost 1 base and the V segment lost 6 bases, leaving 14 bases of the junction unmatched. The CDR3 totals 17 residues. CDR3 residues: CASTRSGQGRSNTEAFF. CDR3 nucleotides: TGTGCCAGCACCCGGAGCGGACAGGGCCGATCGAACACTGAAGCTTTCTTT. The entire variable domain, with the rest obtained from reference TRBV5-5 and TRBJ1-1, is as follows: DAGVTQSPTHLIKTRGQQVTLRCSPISGHKSVSWYQQVLGQGPQFIFQYYEKEERGRGNFPDRFSARQFPNYSSELNVNALLLGDSALYLCASTRSGQGRSNTEAFFGQGTRLTVV.

The genes are TRBV7-6 and TRBJ1-1; D unclear. Germline V CDR1 and CDR2: SGHVS, FNYEAQ. V gave up 4 bases and J gave up 0 bases, with 15 bases separating them. The CDR3 extends over 16 amino acids. This chain's CDR3 is CASSSTSGRVNTEAFF. CDR3 nucleotides: TGTGCCAGCAGCTCAACTAGCGGACGAGTGAACACTGAAGCTTTCTTT.

The gene calls are TRBV27 and TRBJ1-1; D might be TRBD1 (6 bases). V lost 6 bases and J lost 6, with 14 bases in between. This CDR3 has 13 residues. CDR1 and CDR2 from the germline V gene are MNHEY and SMNVEV (reference sequence). As DNA, the CDR3 is TGTGCCAGCAGAAATACAGGGACCTCTGAAGCTTTCTTT. It specifies CASRNTGTSEAFF.